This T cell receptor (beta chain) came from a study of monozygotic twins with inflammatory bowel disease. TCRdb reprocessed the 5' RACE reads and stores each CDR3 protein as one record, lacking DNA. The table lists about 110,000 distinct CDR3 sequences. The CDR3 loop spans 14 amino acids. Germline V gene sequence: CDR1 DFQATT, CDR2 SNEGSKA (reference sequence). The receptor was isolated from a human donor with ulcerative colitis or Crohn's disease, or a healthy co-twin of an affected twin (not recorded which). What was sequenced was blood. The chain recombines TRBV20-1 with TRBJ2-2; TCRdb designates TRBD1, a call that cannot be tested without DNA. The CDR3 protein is CSARSQGITGELFF.